The entry below describes one TCR beta chain. As yet, its antigen is unknown. TCRdb's copy holds only in-frame clones and misses some; the assay was immunoSEQ multiplex PCR. The profile shows 100,000 to 150,000 clones, roughly 82% of them singletons. This CDR3 is 17 amino acids long. J was trimmed by 6 bases and V by 4 bases; bases with no gene match: 14. Germline assignment: CDR1 KGHSH and CDR2 LQKENI. The sample belongs to a study of T cell responses to AZD1222 COVID-19 vaccine. Broader study findings: Reportedly, nearly half the spike-specific TCRs target unmutated variant regions. When two AZD1222 doses had been given, Spike-specific TCR breadth and depth rose. Donors skewed white British and female; clonal diversity was possibly underestimated.

This specimen was peripheral blood, taken 28 days after the second AZD1222 dose. This sequence originates from an adult who received the AZD1222 COVID-19 vaccine. The chain recombines TRBV18 with TRBJ1-5, with 8 bases lining up with TRBD1. The CDR3 nucleotides are TGTGCCAGCTCACGGGGGGCACAGGGGGGAGGAGGTCAGCCCCAGCATTTT. Translating gives CASSRGAQGGGGQPQHF.